These 8 T cell receptor beta chains were sequenced from one sample in a study of shared T cell receptors in the human thymus. The protocol was immunoSEQ multiplex PCR, while the TCRdb copy is restricted to in-frame clones and leaves out a portion. In the table there are fewer than 700,000 clones, more than 75% of which are singletons. This same sample was also taken into another study, of human thymus T cells.

Specimen: thymocytes. These receptors were collected from a boy younger than two with a congenital heart defect.

The V call is TRBV28, the J call TRBJ1-4; TRBD1 might be the D (6 bases). The CDR3 runs 15 residues. Germline V gene data show CDR1 as MDHEN and CDR2 as SYDVKM. V was cut by 3 bases and J by 0 bases, with 8 bases left in between. The CDR3 is CASSFEGATNEKLFF. The CDR3 DNA reads as TGTGCCAGCAGTTTCGAGGGGGCAACTAATGAAAAACTGTTTTTT.

Here the CDR3 reads CASSPTGVRNQPQHF. CDR3 sequence (DNA): TGTGCCAGCAGCCCCACGGGGGTTAGAAATCAGCCCCAGCATTTT. This rearrangement joins TRBV6-5 to TRBJ1-5; possibly TRBD1 for D (5 bases). Between the trimmed V and J ends, which lost 6 bases and 4 bases, there was a span of 16 bases. The CDR3 has 15 amino acids. Germline V lookup: CDR1 MNHEY, CDR2 SVGAGI.

The chain combines TRBV28 with TRBJ1-2; D call uncertain. The V gene lost 3 bases and the J gene lost 5 bases, with 10 bases spanning the gap. The germline V gene encodes CDR1 MDHEN and CDR2 SYDVKM. The CDR3 loop spans 13 amino acids. As DNA, the CDR3 is TGTGCCAGCAGTTTTAACAAAGATTATGGCTACACCTTC. Protein sequence: CASSFNKDYGYTF.

The rearrangement joins TRBV16 to TRBJ2-3; D may be TRBD1 (7 bases). Trimming pared 3 bases from V and 2 bases from J, leaving 21 bases between. The CDR3 is made up of 18 amino acids. Germline V gene data show CDR1 as KGHSY and CDR2 as FQNENV. The CDR3 bases are TGTGCCAGCAGCCATTTCTCGGGGGCAGGGGGATCCACAGATACGCAGTATTTT. It codes for CASSHFSGAGGSTDTQYF.

The gene calls are TRBV9 and TRBJ2-7, with TRBD2 matching 13 bases. The germline V gene has CDR1 SGDLS and CDR2 YYNGEE. The CDR3 is 16 residues long. V lost 1 base to trimming and J lost 6 bases; unmatched junction nucleotides: 7. The CDR3 DNA reads TGTGCCAGCAGCGTACGCCCGGGACTAGCGGGACCCGAGCAGTACTTC. It yields the protein CASSVRPGLAGPEQYF.

The chain uses TRBV14 and TRBJ2-7; possible D gene TRBD1, 5 bases. Germline V lookup: CDR1 SGHDN, CDR2 FVKESK. The CDR3 contains 15 residues. Trimming removed 4 bases from V and 1 base from J, with 14 bases in between. CDR3 amino acids: CASSPALAGSYEQYF. The CDR3 DNA is TGTGCCAGCAGCCCCGCGCTGGCAGGGTCCTACGAGCAGTACTTC.

The chain combines TRBV12-2 with TRBJ2-7; the table calls TRBD1, which could not be checked here. TRBV12-2 is reported as a pseudogene. This CDR3 is built from 15 residues. Here the CDR3 reads CASRAPGTPTYEQYF. CDR3 in DNA: TGTGCAAGTCGCGCTCCCGGGACACCCACCTACGAGCAGTACTTC.

This chain joins TRBV5-4 and TRBJ2-7; TRBD1 agrees at 10 bases. Trimming removed 2 bases from V and 2 bases from J; junction bases left unmatched: 10. Looked up from germline, CDR1 is SGHNT and CDR2 is YYREEE (reference sequence). This CDR3 spans 17 amino acids. CDR3 amino acids: CASSLYFPGQGPYEQYF. The CDR3 DNA reads as TGTGCCAGCAGCTTATACTTCCCGGGACAGGGGCCCTACGAGCAGTACTTC. Full variable domain (rest looked up from reference TRBV5-4 and TRBJ2-7): ETGVTQSPTHLIKTRGQQVTLRCSSQSGHNTVSWYQQALGQGPQFIFQYYREEENGRGNFPPRFSGLQFPNYSSELNVNALELDDSALYLCASSLYFPGQGPYEQYFGPGTRLTVT.